These 8 T cell receptor beta chains were all obtained from the same sample, sequenced in a study of blood T cell repertoires in COVID-19. Sequenced by immunoSEQ multiplex PCR; TCRdb stores in-frame clones only, minus some. This table holds 150,000 or so clones, around 85% found once. Material: peripheral blood. The receptors stem from a human donor in a cohort sampled during active COVID-19.

V usage is TRBV5-4 and J usage is TRBJ2-1; 8 nucleotides match TRBD2. The CDR3 consists of 19 residues. V dropped 0 bases and J dropped 4; count of bases not matched to a gene: 15. Germline CDR1 reads SGHNT; CDR2 reads YYREEE (reference sequence). CDR3 protein: CASSLGGGGLVPRYNEQFF. The CDR3 DNA sequence: TGTGCCAGCAGCTTGGGAGGTGGGGGACTAGTGCCTAGATACAATGAGCAGTTCTTC.

The gene calls are TRBV5-4 and TRBJ2-7; 12 nucleotides line up with TRBD2. CDR3 length: 17 amino acids. Germline assignment: CDR1 SGHNT and CDR2 YYREEE (reference sequence). The V gene end was trimmed by 4 bases and the J gene end by 4 bases; junction bases not matched to a gene: 12. The CDR3 here is CASSGKTSGRTAYEQYF. The CDR3 DNA reads as TGTGCCAGCAGCGGGAAGACTAGCGGGAGAACAGCGTACGAGCAGTACTTC. Full variable domain (missing parts from reference TRBV5-4 and TRBJ2-7): ETGVTQSPTHLIKTRGQQVTLRCSSQSGHNTVSWYQQALGQGPQFIFQYYREEENGRGNFPPRFSGLQFPNYSSELNVNALELDDSALYLCASSGKTSGRTAYEQYFGPGTRLTVT.

The rearrangement links TRBV7-9 to TRBJ1-5; 8 bases map to TRBD1. J was trimmed by 5 bases and V by 5 bases; bases with no gene match: 5. Germline values: CDR1 SEHNR, CDR2 FQNEAQ (reference sequence). The CDR3 is made up of 14 amino acids. The CDR3 DNA reads TGTGCCAGCAGCCCGGACAGGGTCGATCAGCCCCAGCATTTT. This encodes CASSPDRVDQPQHF.

The chain links TRBV7-3 to TRBJ2-5, with no clear D. Germline V CDR1 and CDR2: SGHTA, FQGTGA. CDR3 length: 13 residues. Trimming took off 5 bases at V and 3 bases at J, with 10 bases between the two ends. The CDR3 spells CASSPRPKETQYF. The CDR3 region has the DNA TGTGCCAGCAGCCCGCGGCCAAAAGAGACCCAGTACTTC.

The chain carries TRBV28 and TRBJ2-7; maybe TRBD2 (6 bases). The CDR3 sequence is 17 residues long. Germline V lookup: CDR1 MDHEN, CDR2 SYDVKM. Deletions cut 7 bases from V and 3 bases from J, with 25 bases between. The CDR3 region has the DNA TGTGCCAGCACCCCAGGGACGGCCAACAAGGAGGGCTACGAGCAGTACTTC. Its translation: CASTPGTANKEGYEQYF.

The gene calls are TRBV28 and TRBJ2-3; D uncertain. The CDR3 consists of 13 residues. Germline V gene data show CDR1 as MDHEN and CDR2 as SYDVKM. The V and J ends lost 5 bases and 6 bases respectively, with 12 bases between them. DNA for the CDR3: TGTGCCAGCAGTCCCCGAAACTCCGATACGCAGTATTTT. The encoded protein is CASSPRNSDTQYF.

This chain links TRBV25-1 with TRBJ1-4; 9 nucleotides align to TRBD1. The V and J ends lost 3 bases and 7 bases, in that order; junction bases with no gene match: 9. This CDR3 contains 16 residues. The germline V gene encodes CDR1 MGHDK and CDR2 SYGVNS. The CDR3 region has the DNA TGTGCCAGCAGTGACCTCTCCGGGACAGGGAGTGAAAAACTGTTTTTT. Translated: CASSDLSGTGSEKLFF.

V is TRBV27 and J is TRBJ1-2; 8 nucleotides agree with TRBD1. The CDR3 is 18 amino acids. Germline loops: CDR1 MNHEY, CDR2 SMNVEV (reference sequence). The trim removed 6 bases at V and 2 bases at J, leaving 17 bases unmatched. The CDR3 DNA reads TGTGCCAGCAGGCCTCCGGGACAGGAGACAAACCGGAACTATGGCTACACCTTC. Its protein product is CASRPPGQETNRNYGYTF.